What follows describes a single T cell receptor beta chain. These data come from a study of blood T cell repertoires in COVID-19. Libraries were prepared by immunoSEQ multiplex PCR; TCRdb keeps only in-frame clonotypes and omits some of them. Of more than 200,000 clones listed, roughly 80% are singletons. Germline V gene lookup returns CDR1 SGHAT and CDR2 FQNNGV. The CDR3 is made up of 15 amino acids. The V end was cut by 1 base, the J end by 4 bases, with 14 bases between. This TCR came from a man between 60 and 75 years old with acute or convalescent COVID-19. The V gene is TRBV11-2, the J gene TRBJ2-7, with a weak D call TRBD2 (6 bases). Sample: peripheral blood. In DNA, the CDR3 is TGTGCCAGCAGCTTAGTTCGGGGAGGCGGGTACGAGCAGTACTTC. It yields the protein CASSLVRGGGYEQYF. The entire variable domain, with the rest obtained from reference TRBV11-2 and TRBJ2-7, is as follows: EAGVAQSPRYKIIEKRQSVAFWCNPISGHATLYWYQQILGQGPKLLIQFQNNGVVDDSQLPKDRFSAERLKGVDSTLKIQPAKLEDSAVYLCASSLVRGGGYEQYFGPGTRLTVT.